This T cell receptor beta chain was sequenced in a study of blood T cell repertoires in COVID-19. At the level of the study: Acute and convalescent COVID-19 specimens originated in the United States, Italy and Spain. In each case, the material was cDNA or gDNA derived from T cells, B-cell-depleted T cells, or PBMCs.

Germline assignment: CDR1 SGHRS and CDR2 YFSETQ. Trimming cost V 4 bases and J 7 bases; bases outside gene matches: 10. CDR3 length equals 15 residues. The authors' processing: The assay estimated nucleated cells by amplifying reference gene primers. Generated by immunoSEQ multiplex PCR, the TCRdb table keeps only in-frame clones and is missing some. V and J calls and clone size are copied from that table; D and trimming were computed from the DNA. Of approximately 110,000 clones detected, roughly 86% appear once; the ten largest clones hold roughly 4.5%. Sequenced: peripheral blood. The source of this sequence is a man aged 35 to 55 with acute or convalescent COVID-19. The genes are TRBV5-1 and TRBJ1-4; 7 bases are a match to TRBD1. The CDR3 here is CASSPLGGVGEKLFF. CDR3 DNA: TGCGCCAGCAGCCCACTAGGGGGCGTCGGTGAAAAACTGTTTTTT.